This T cell receptor (beta chain) was found in a study of cytomegalovirus exposure and HLA in healthy donors. Findings of the study overall: Rare TCR sequences dominated, though some public TCRs recurred in many donors.

As to this clone: As yet, its antigen is unknown.

There are 15 residues in the CDR3. With 2 bases removed from V and 5 bases from J, the gap between germline ends came to 13 bases. Germline V lookup: CDR1 LGHNA, CDR2 YSLEER. A multiplex PCR was run with 60 Vbeta primers and 13 Jbeta primers. Assay: immunoSEQ multiplex PCR; the TCRdb copy retains only in-frame clones and omits some. The sample shows fewer than 110,000 clones, 60% to 75% of them seen only once. Healthy individuals who donated bone marrow served as the donors. The chain is built from TRBV4-3 and TRBJ1-5, with D tentatively TRBD1 (6 bases). This TCR came from a woman in her thirties or forties in good health and CMV-seronegative. The material sequenced was PBMCs. CDR3 coding DNA: TGCGCCAGCAGCCAACCACGGGACATTCATCAGCCCCAGCATTTT. Its translation is CASSQPRDIHQPQHF.